This T cell receptor (beta chain) was identified in a study of cytomegalovirus exposure and HLA in healthy donors. Findings and limits, study-wide: In vitro work confirmed that a few CMV-associated chains recognize CMV antigens. For TCR beta chains, V- and J-gene trimming was later linked to a missense DCLRE1C variant. CMV serostatus alone was available as immune exposure information.

The CDR3 sequence is 15 residues long. Trimming took off 7 bases at V and 0 bases at J, with 15 bases between the two ends. CDR1 MNHNS and CDR2 SASEGT come from the germline V gene. In the PCR, 60 Vbeta and 13 Jbeta primers were used. TCRdb's copy holds only in-frame clones and misses some; the assay was immunoSEQ multiplex PCR. The sample has 150,000 to 200,000 clones, about 75% seen once. As concerns this clone: Antigen: not known.

This TCR derives from a young man in good health and CMV-seropositive. This chain uses TRBV6-1 with TRBJ1-1; weak D call: TRBD1 (5 bases). What was sequenced was PBMCs. CDR3 nucleotides: TGTGCCAGCACGGACGGGCAGGGTGTGAACACTGAAGCTTTCTTT. Its protein product is CASTDGQGVNTEAFF.